The rows below give T cell receptor beta chains drawn from one sample of a study of a mutant IDH1 vaccine in newly diagnosed glioma. Data came from immunoSEQ multiplex PCR; TCRdb stores just in-frame clones and leaves some out. The sample carries 50,000 to 65,000 clones, roughly 80% recorded once. The input for sequencing was PBMCs, taken from a glioma patient treated with radiotherapy, temozolomide or both. The receptor set was obtained from a man aged 18 to 29 with glioma. The CDR3 runs from the conserved cysteine through the conserved F or W. D genes are given only for firm matches. Some rows mark clone size as missing; the rest say once, few, many or name a class of expanded clone.

CDR3aa	CDR3nt	d_gene	abundance	j_gene	v_gene
CASSRRSGRWVNQPQHF	TGTGCCAGCAGCCGTCGGAGCGGTCGATGGGTCAATCAGCCCCAGCATTTT	.	.	TRBJ1-5	TRBV21-1
CASSLAGMGTEAFF	TGTGCCAGCAGTTTAGCAGGGATGGGTACTGAAGCTTTCTTT	.	.	TRBJ1-1	TRBV27
CARSLAGGKVVDTEAFF	TGTGCCAGAAGCTTGGCGGGAGGGAAGGTGGTCGACACTGAAGCTTTCTTT	.	once	TRBJ1-1	TRBV5-3
CASSPARDTGELFF	TGTGCCAGCAGTCCAGCGAGGGACACCGGGGAGCTGTTTTTT	.	.	TRBJ2-2	TRBV27
CASSPRPGRYSGTGELFF	TGTGCCAGCAGTCCCAGGCCAGGGAGGTACTCGGGCACCGGGGAGCTGTTTTTT	.	.	TRBJ2-2	TRBV27
CASSQGTGVGLGGELFF	TGCGCCAGCAGCCAAGGGACAGGGGTCGGGCTGGGCGGGGAGCTGTTTTTT	TRBD1	many	TRBJ2-2	TRBV4-3
CSVYSPGTEEAYEQYF	TGCAGCGTTTATTCGCCCGGGACGGAGGAAGCCTACGAGCAGTACTTC	.	.	TRBJ2-7	TRBV29-1
CASKNGGTEAFF	TGTGCCAGCAAAAACGGGGGGACTGAAGCTTTCTTT	.	.	TRBJ1-1	TRBV14
CTLPGGEYF	TGCACCCTACCGGGTGGCGAGTACTTC	.	.	TRBJ2-7	TRBV29-1
CASRLAGGRADTQYF	TGTGCCAGTAGACTAGCGGGGGGTCGGGCAGATACGCAGTATTTT	TRBD2	.	TRBJ2-3	TRBV5-4
CSVAPTNEKLFF	TGCAGCGTTGCTCCAACTAATGAAAAACTGTTTTTT	.	.	TRBJ1-4	TRBV29-1
CASSHMGTGGPNYGYTF	TGTGCCAGCAGCCATATGGGGACAGGGGGACCTAACTATGGCTACACCTTC	TRBD1	.	TRBJ1-2	TRBV4-2
CASSFPSGANVLTF	TGTGCCAGCAGCTTCCCTTCTGGGGCCAACGTCCTGACTTTC	.	few	TRBJ2-6	TRBV7-2
CASSQKAARGYEQYF	TGTGCCAGCAGCCAAAAGGCCGCCCGGGGTTACGAGCAGTACTTC	.	.	TRBJ2-7	TRBV27
CASSPVMGNTEAFF	TGTGCCAGCAGCCCCGTGATGGGGAACACTGAAGCTTTCTTT	.	.	TRBJ1-1	TRBV7-9
CASTQAGTDHEQYF	TGTGCCAGCACCCAAGCCGGGACAGATCACGAGCAGTACTTC	TRBD1	.	TRBJ2-7	TRBV2
CAWSVGQGDTEAFF	TGTGCCTGGAGTGTTGGACAGGGCGACACTGAAGCTTTCTTT	TRBD1	few	TRBJ1-1	TRBV30
CASSFRAGELFF	TGTGCCAGCAGCTTTAGGGCCGGGGAGCTGTTTTTT	.	once	TRBJ2-2	TRBV5-5
CASSSTVANYGYTF	TGTGCCAGCAGCTCGACGGTAGCTAACTATGGCTACACCTTC	.	once	TRBJ1-2	TRBV7-9
CASGRSDGYTF	TGTGCCAGCGGCAGGTCTGATGGCTACACCTTC	.	few	TRBJ1-2	TRBV6-5
CAWTVRGIAGELFF	TGTGCCTGGACTGTTCGGGGGATCGCCGGGGAGCTGTTTTTT	.	.	TRBJ2-2	TRBV30
CASSQRQGGNTEAFF	TGTGCCAGCAGCCAACGACAGGGAGGGAACACTGAAGCTTTCTTT	TRBD1	.	TRBJ1-1	TRBV6-5
CASSLDGYSTEAFF	TGTGCCAGCAGCTTAGACGGGTATAGCACTGAAGCTTTCTTT	.	.	TRBJ1-1	TRBV7-9
CASSLSGKWRGDEQFF	TGTGCCAGCAGCCTTAGTGGGAAGTGGAGGGGGGATGAGCAGTTCTTC	.	.	TRBJ2-1	TRBV5-6
CASSLGQNQPQHF	TGTGCCAGCAGCTTAGGACAGAATCAGCCCCAGCATTTT	.	.	TRBJ1-5	TRBV7-8
CASRREAGLLLAKNIQYF	TGTGCCAGCAGGAGAGAGGCGGGGCTCCTTTTAGCCAAAAACATTCAGTACTTC	.	.	TRBJ2-4	TRBV2
CASSSIRNYGYTF	TGTGCCAGCAGCTCGATAAGAAACTATGGCTACACCTTC	.	.	TRBJ1-2	TRBV7-9
CASSRGTGRNSEAFF	TGCGCCAGCAGCCGGGGGACAGGGCGAAATTCTGAAGCTTTCTTT	TRBD1	.	TRBJ1-1	TRBV5-1
CASSEGQGARYGYTF	TGTGCCAGCAGTGAGGGACAGGGGGCGAGGTATGGCTACACCTTC	TRBD1	.	TRBJ1-2	TRBV2
CASSPGQGRNQPQHF	TGTGCCAGTAGCCCGGGACAGGGTCGGAATCAGCCCCAGCATTTT	TRBD1	.	TRBJ1-5	TRBV19
CASSEGAGNAFF	TGTGCCAGCAGCGAGGGGGCAGGGAATGCTTTCTTT	TRBD1	.	TRBJ1-1	TRBV11-3
CASSLTTGELFF	TGTGCCAGCAGCTTGACGACCGGGGAGCTGTTTTTT	.	.	TRBJ2-2	TRBV11-1
CASSMFDNTGELFF	TGTGCCAGTAGTATGTTCGACAACACCGGGGAGCTGTTTTTT	.	.	TRBJ2-2	TRBV19
CASSFEQGGTEAFF	TGCGCCAGCAGTTTCGAACAGGGGGGCACTGAAGCTTTCTTT	TRBD1	.	TRBJ1-1	TRBV10-2
CASSLDPADYYEQYF	TGCGCCAGCAGCTTAGACCCAGCGGATTACTACGAGCAGTACTTC	.	.	TRBJ2-7	TRBV5-1
CASRRLSGDTEAFF	TGTGCCAGCAGACGCCTAAGTGGGGACACTGAAGCTTTCTTT	.	.	TRBJ1-1	TRBV27
CASSLEGNMNTEAFF	TGTGCCAGCAGCTTAGAGGGCAACATGAACACTGAAGCTTTCTTT	.	.	TRBJ1-1	TRBV7-9
CAWSVRPSGRGIYNEQFF	TGTGCCTGGAGTGTACGTCCTAGCGGGAGGGGAATCTACAATGAGCAGTTCTTC	TRBD2	.	TRBJ2-1	TRBV30
CASSFDRQLDGYTF	TGTGCCAGCAGCTTTGACAGACAGTTAGATGGCTACACCTTC	.	.	TRBJ1-2	TRBV7-8
CATSRDRTGAGGYTF	TGTGCCACCAGCAGAGATCGTACGGGGGCGGGGGGCTACACCTTC	.	.	TRBJ1-2	TRBV15
CASSEGSTGYLNTEAFF	TGTGCCAGCAGCGAAGGTTCGACAGGGTACTTAAACACTGAAGCTTTCTTT	TRBD1	once	TRBJ1-1	TRBV9
CSVDGYTEAFF	TGCAGCGTCGACGGCTACACTGAAGCTTTCTTT	.	.	TRBJ1-1	TRBV29-1
CAISESGPGPGDEQYF	TGTGCCATCAGTGAGTCGGGTCCGGGTCCCGGGGACGAGCAGTACTTC	.	.	TRBJ2-7	TRBV10-3
CSVRNRDEQYF	TGCAGCGTCCGTAACCGGGACGAGCAGTACTTC	.	.	TRBJ2-7	TRBV29-1
CASSQAAGTSGGTDTQYF	TGCGCCAGCAGCCAAGCCGCCGGGACTAGCGGGGGGACAGATACGCAGTATTTT	TRBD2	.	TRBJ2-3	TRBV4-1
CASSLVRSESSGNTIYF	TGTGCCAGCAGCTTAGTCCGTAGTGAATCCTCTGGAAACACCATATATTTT	.	.	TRBJ1-3	TRBV7-6
CSARRGHRAQF	TGCAGTGCTAGGAGAGGTCACAGGGCGCAGTTT	.	.	TRBJ1-1	TRBV20-1
CASSRQGANTEAFF	TGTGCCAGTAGTAGACAGGGGGCGAACACTGAAGCTTTCTTT	TRBD1	.	TRBJ1-1	TRBV19
CASSSQGLGGETQYF	TGTGCTAGCAGCTCACAGGGGTTAGGGGGAGAGACCCAGTACTTC	TRBD1	.	TRBJ2-5	TRBV7-7
CASKGTYEQYF	TGTGCCAGCAAAGGTACCTACGAGCAGTACTTC	.	.	TRBJ2-7	TRBV25-1
CASSEGKGEGYTF	TGTGCCAGCAGTGAAGGGAAGGGGGAAGGCTACACCTTC	.	.	TRBJ1-2	TRBV6-1
CASSLTVQGNRGYEQYF	TGCGCCAGCAGCTTGACCGTACAGGGGAATAGGGGCTACGAGCAGTACTTC	TRBD1	.	TRBJ2-7	TRBV5-1
CATLGDRESYNEQFF	TGTGCCACCCTCGGGGACAGGGAGTCCTACAATGAGCAGTTCTTC	TRBD1	.	TRBJ2-1	TRBV15
CATSRGGSGSYEQYF	TGTGCCACCAGCAGAGGGGGTAGCGGCTCCTACGAGCAGTACTTC	.	.	TRBJ2-7	TRBV15